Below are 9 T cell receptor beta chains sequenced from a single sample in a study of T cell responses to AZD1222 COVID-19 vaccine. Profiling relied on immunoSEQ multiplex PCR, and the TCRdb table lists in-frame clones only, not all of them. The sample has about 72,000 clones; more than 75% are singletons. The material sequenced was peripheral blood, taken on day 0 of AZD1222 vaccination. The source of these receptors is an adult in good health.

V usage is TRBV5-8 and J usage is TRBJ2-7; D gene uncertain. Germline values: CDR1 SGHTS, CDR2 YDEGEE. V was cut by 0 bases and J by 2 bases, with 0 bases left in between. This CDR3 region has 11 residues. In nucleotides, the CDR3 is TGTGCCAGCAGCTTGGCCTACGAGCAGTACTTC. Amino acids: CASSLAYEQYF.

The CDR3 nucleotides read TGTGCCAGCAGTGAAGAGGCAACCCAGCGGCCCCAGCATTTT. This encodes CASSEEATQRPQHF. The chain links TRBV2 to TRBJ1-5; D is uncertain. Between the trimmed V and J ends, which lost 1 base and 9 bases, there was a span of 13 bases. Germline V gene lookup returns CDR1 SNHLY and CDR2 FYNNEI. The length of the CDR3 is 14 residues.

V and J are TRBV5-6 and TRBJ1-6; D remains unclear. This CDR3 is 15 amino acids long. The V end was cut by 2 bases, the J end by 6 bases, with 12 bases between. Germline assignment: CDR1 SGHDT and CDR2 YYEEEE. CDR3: CASSFFDRGNSPLHF. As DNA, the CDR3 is TGTGCCAGCAGCTTTTTTGACCGAGGTAATTCACCCCTCCACTTT. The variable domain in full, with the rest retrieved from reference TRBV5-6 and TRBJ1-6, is DAGVTQSPTHLIKTRGQQVTLRCSPKSGHDTVSWYQQALGQGPQFIFQYYEEEERQRGNFPDRFSGHQFPNYSSELNVNALLLGDSALYLCASSFFDRGNSPLHFGNGTRLTVT.

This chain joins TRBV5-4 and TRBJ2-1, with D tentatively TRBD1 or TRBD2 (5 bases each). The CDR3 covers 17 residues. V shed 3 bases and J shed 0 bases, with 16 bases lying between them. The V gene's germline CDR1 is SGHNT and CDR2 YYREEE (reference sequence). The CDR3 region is CASSSLRDGPSYNEQFF. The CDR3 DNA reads TGTGCCAGCAGCTCACTAAGGGACGGACCCTCCTACAATGAGCAGTTCTTC.

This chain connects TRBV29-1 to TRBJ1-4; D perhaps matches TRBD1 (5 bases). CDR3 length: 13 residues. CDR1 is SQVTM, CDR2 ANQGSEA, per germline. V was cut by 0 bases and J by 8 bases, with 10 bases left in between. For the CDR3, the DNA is TGCAGCGTTGAAGAGGGGACGGGAGAAAAACTGTTTTTT. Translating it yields CSVEEGTGEKLFF. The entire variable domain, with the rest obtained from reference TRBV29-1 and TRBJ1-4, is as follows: SAVISQKPSRDICQRGTSLTIQCQVDSQVTMMFWYRQQPGQSLTLIATANQGSEATYESGFVIDKFPISRPNLTFSTLTVSNMSPEDSSIYLCSVEEGTGEKLFFGSGTQLSVL.

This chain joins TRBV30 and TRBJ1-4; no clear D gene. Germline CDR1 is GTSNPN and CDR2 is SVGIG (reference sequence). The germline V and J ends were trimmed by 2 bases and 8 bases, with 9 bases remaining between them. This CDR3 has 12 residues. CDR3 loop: CAWSPGNEKLFF. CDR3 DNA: TGTGCCTGGAGTCCCGGGAACGAAAAACTGTTTTTT.

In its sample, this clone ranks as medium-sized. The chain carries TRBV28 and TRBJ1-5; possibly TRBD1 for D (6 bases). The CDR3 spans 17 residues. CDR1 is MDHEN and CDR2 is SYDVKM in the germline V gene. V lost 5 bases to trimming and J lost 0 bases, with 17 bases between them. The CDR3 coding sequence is TGTGCCAGCAGTGAGGGGGTTGGTACAGATAGCAATCAGCCCCAGCATTTT. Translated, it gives CASSEGVGTDSNQPQHF.

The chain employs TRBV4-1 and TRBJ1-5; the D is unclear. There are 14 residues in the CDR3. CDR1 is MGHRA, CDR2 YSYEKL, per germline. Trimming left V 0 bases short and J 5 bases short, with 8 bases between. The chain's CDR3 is CASSQEVTDQPQHF. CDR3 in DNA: TGCGCCAGCAGCCAAGAAGTTACGGATCAGCCCCAGCATTTT.

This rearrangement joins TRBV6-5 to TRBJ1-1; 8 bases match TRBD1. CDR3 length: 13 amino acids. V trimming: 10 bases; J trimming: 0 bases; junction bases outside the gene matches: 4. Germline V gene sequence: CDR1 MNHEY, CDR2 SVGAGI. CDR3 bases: TGTGCCATGTGGGACAGGATGAACACTGAAGCTTTCTTT. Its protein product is CAMWDRMNTEAFF.